This entry lists 8 T cell receptor beta chains sequenced from one sample in a study of CD8 T cells in Susac syndrome (dated by TCRdb to between 2019 and 2020). Receptor libraries were prepared by the immunoSEQ multiplex PCR assay. RNA was extracted with the RNeasy kit and 0.5 to 1 ug was reverse transcribed using random hexamers. TCRdb handled the public reads itself, with Q25 trimming in fastp and clone calling in MiXCR, and kept productive beta chains. Every entry covers one CDR3 protein and lists the most common genes and DNA from its rows. The sample contains roughly 180,000 distinct CDR3 sequences, around 94% of them found a single time. Together, the top ten hold 0.14% of the sample. Sequencing was carried out using CD4+ T cells from PBMCs. These receptors all come from a human donor in good health.

The chain links TRBV5-4 to TRBJ2-3, with 8 bases that match TRBD2. Germline CDR1 reads SGHNT; CDR2 reads YYREEE (reference sequence). V lost 4 bases to trimming and J lost 3 bases; unmatched junction nucleotides: 7. The CDR3 runs 15 residues. The CDR3, as DNA: TGTGCCAGCAGCCCGGGGGGGCCGGGGACAGATACGCAGTATTTT. It codes for CASSPGGPGTDTQYF. Full variable domain (outside the CDR3, taken from reference TRBV5-4 and TRBJ2-3): ETGVTQSPTHLIKTRGQQVTLRCSSQSGHNTVSWYQQALGQGPQFIFQYYREEENGRGNFPPRFSGLQFPNYSSELNVNALELDDSALYLCASSPGGPGTDTQYFGPGTRLTVL.

The sample holds one count of this clonotype. The rearrangement joins TRBV7-2 to TRBJ2-5; 13 bases line up with TRBD2. After removal of 5 bases from V and 7 bases from J, the junction contained 13 bases not matched to a gene. The V gene's germline CDR1 is SGHTA and CDR2 FQGNSA. The CDR3 sequence is 17 residues long. The CDR3 here is CASSRAGTSGAQGTQYF. The CDR3 region has the DNA TGTGCCAGCAGCCGAGCGGGGACTAGCGGGGCCCAGGGGACCCAGTACTTC.

The V call is TRBV6-5, the J call TRBJ2-1; 8 bases fit TRBD2. This CDR3 contains 14 residues. V shed 10 bases and J 5 bases; nucleotides not matched to a gene: 10. Germline V gene sequence: CDR1 MNHEY, CDR2 SVGAGI. The CDR3 here is CATRYGGGNNEQFF. CDR3 in DNA: TGTGCCACCCGATACGGCGGGGGGAACAATGAGCAGTTCTTC.

The V call is TRBV9, the J call TRBJ2-5; 7 nucleotides align to TRBD1. The J segment lost 2 bases and the V segment lost 3 bases, leaving 7 bases of the junction unmatched. The germline CDR1 and CDR2 sequences are SGDLS and YYNGEE. CDR3 length: 15 amino acids. CDR3: CASSGSGTAQETQYF. The CDR3 DNA sequence: TGTGCCAGCAGCGGGTCCGGGACAGCACAAGAGACCCAGTACTTC.

Worth noting for this clonotype: One end of the junction fails to match germline, which may point to a read error. The chain couples TRBV29-1 to TRBJ1-1; the D is unclear. The CDR3 loop spans 11 amino acids. CDR1 SQVTM and CDR2 ANQGSEA come from the germline V gene. The CDR3 DNA reads as TGCGGCGTTGTGGGAGAGCAGCAAGCTTTCTTT. Translation gives CGVVGEQQAFF.

This chain joins TRBV29-1 and TRBJ1-1; D perhaps matches TRBD1 (6 bases). Germline V lookup: CDR1 SQVTM, CDR2 ANQGSEA. CDR3 length: 12 residues. Between the trimmed V and J ends, which lost 3 bases and 4 bases, there was a span of 9 bases. CDR3 in DNA: TGCAGCGTTGACAGGGGATCCACTGAAGCTTTCTTT. Its protein product is CSVDRGSTEAFF.

The chain is built from TRBV6-7 and TRBJ2-1, with 9 bases lining up with TRBD1. TRBV6-7 is sorted into the ORF group, with uncertain function. V shed 4 bases and J 3 bases; nucleotides not matched to a gene: 7. The CDR3 extends over 16 amino acids. DNA of the CDR3: TGTGCCAGCAGTTCGTACACAGGGGGCGTCTACAATGAGCAGTTCTTC. Encoded protein: CASSSYTGGVYNEQFF.

The genes are TRBV27 and TRBJ2-7, with 11 bases matching TRBD1. The junction had 5 bases not matched to a gene; V was cut back by 5 bases and J by 2 bases. Germline assignment: CDR1 MNHEY and CDR2 SMNVEV (reference sequence). This CDR3 comprises 15 residues. The CDR3 region is CASSKGDRGTYEQYF. The CDR3, as DNA: TGTGCCAGCAGTAAGGGGGACAGGGGGACCTACGAGCAGTACTTC.